This T cell receptor (beta chain) appears in the sequencing data of a study of T cell responses to AZD1222 COVID-19 vaccine. Some clones are missing from TCRdb's copy, which holds only in-frame ones; the method was immunoSEQ multiplex PCR. Of some 120,000 clones in the sample, 88% were seen once. This clonotype was obtained from an adult in good health. The specimen was peripheral blood, collected on day 0 of MenACWY control vaccination.

CDR3 in amino acids: CASRTGLLQGGNEKLFF. The CDR3 region has the DNA TGTGCCAGCAGAACTGGTTTACTACAGGGTGGGAATGAAAAACTGTTTTTT. The V call is TRBV2, the J call TRBJ1-4; D possibly corresponds to TRBD1 (6 bases). In germline, CDR1 is SNHLY, CDR2 FYNNEI. The CDR3 totals 17 residues. Trimming stripped 6 bases from V and 5 bases from J, with 22 bases between.